This paragraph covers one T cell receptor beta chain sequence. The record originates from a study of T cell responses to AZD1222 COVID-19 vaccine. Method: immunoSEQ multiplex PCR; TCRdb's copy keeps in-frame clones and lacks some. The sample includes 150,000 to 200,000 clones, roughly 92% of them seen just once. The sample here was peripheral blood, taken 28 days after the second dose of the MenACWY control vaccine. The receptor's source is an adult who received the MenACWY meningococcal vaccine as a control.

The CDR3 sequence is CASSGGNADPYEQYF. CDR3 sequence (DNA): TGTGCCAGCAGCGGGGGGAACGCCGACCCGTACGAGCAGTACTTC. The rearrangement links TRBV21-1 to TRBJ2-7; the table's D call, TRBD2, was not checked against the DNA. TRBV21-1 constitutes a pseudogene. CDR3 length: 15 amino acids.